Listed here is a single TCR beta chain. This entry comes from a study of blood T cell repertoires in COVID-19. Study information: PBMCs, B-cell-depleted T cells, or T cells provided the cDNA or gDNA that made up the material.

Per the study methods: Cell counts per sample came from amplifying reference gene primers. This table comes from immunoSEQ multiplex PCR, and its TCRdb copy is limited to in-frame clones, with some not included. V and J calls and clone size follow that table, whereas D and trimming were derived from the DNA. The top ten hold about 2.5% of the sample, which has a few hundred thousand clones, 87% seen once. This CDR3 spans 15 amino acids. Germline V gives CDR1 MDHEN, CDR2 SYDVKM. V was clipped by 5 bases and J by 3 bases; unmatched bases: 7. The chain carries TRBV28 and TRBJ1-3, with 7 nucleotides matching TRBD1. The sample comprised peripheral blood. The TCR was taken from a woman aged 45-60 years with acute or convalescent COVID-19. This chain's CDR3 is CASSKGQVGGNTIYF. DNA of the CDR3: TGTGCCAGCAGTAAAGGACAGGTTGGTGGAAACACCATATATTTT.